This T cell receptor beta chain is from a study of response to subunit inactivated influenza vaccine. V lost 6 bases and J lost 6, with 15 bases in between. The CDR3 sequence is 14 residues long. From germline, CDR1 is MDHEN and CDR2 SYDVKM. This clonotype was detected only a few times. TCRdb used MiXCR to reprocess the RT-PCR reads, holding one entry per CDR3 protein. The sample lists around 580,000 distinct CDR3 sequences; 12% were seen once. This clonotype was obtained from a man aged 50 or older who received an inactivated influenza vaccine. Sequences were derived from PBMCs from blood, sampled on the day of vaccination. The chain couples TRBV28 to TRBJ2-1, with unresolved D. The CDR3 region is CASSSPEELNEQFF. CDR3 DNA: TGTGCCAGCAGCTCCCCAGAGGAGCTCAATGAGCAGTTCTTC.